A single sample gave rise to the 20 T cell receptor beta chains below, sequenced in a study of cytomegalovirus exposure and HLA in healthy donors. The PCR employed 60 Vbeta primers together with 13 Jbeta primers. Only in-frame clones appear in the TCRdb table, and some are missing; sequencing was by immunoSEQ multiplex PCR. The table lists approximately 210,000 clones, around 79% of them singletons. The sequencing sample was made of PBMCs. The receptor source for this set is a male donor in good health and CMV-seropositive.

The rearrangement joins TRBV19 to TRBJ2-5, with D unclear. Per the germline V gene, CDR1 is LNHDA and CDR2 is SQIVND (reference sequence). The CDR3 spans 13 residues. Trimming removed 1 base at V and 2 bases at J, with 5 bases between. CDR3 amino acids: CASSIVAQETQYF. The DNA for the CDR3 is TGTGCCAGTAGTATAGTGGCACAAGAGACCCAGTACTTC.

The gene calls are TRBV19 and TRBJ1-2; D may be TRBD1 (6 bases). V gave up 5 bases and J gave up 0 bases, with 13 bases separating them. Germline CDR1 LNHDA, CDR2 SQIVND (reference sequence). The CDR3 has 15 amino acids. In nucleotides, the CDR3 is TGTGCCAGTAGTGCAGCGACAGGATCTAACTATGGCTACACCTTC. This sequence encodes CASSAATGSNYGYTF.

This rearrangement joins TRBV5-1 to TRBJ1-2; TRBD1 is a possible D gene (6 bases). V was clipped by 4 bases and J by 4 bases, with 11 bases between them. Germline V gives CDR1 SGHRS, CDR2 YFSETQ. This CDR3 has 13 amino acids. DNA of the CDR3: TGCGCCAGCAGCCTGACAGGCTCCTATGGCTACACCTTC. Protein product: CASSLTGSYGYTF.

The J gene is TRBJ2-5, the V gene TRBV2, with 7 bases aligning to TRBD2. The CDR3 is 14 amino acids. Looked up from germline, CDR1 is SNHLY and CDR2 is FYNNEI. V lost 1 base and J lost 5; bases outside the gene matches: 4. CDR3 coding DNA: TGTGCCAGCAGTGAAGAGCCGCGGGGGGAGACCCAGTACTTC. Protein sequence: CASSEEPRGETQYF. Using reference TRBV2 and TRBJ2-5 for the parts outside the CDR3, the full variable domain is EPEVTQTPSHQVTQMGQEVILRCVPISNHLYFYWYRQILGQKVEFLVSFYNNEISEKSEIFDDQFSVERPDGSNFTLKIRSTKLEDSAMYFCASSEEPRGETQYFGPGTRLLVL.

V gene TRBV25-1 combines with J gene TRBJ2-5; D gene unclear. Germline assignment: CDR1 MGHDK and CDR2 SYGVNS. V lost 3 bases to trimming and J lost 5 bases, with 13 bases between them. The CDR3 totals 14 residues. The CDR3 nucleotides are TGTGCCAGCAGTGAGTACTTAGGCGGCGAGACCCAGTACTTC. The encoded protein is CASSEYLGGETQYF.

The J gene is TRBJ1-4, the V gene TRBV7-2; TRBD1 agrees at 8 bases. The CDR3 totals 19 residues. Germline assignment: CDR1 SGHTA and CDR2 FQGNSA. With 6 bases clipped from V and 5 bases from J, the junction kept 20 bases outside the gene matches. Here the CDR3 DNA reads TGTGCCAGCAGGCCTCATCCGGGACAGGCCGGCCGATTAAATGAAAAACTGTTTTTT. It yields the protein CASRPHPGQAGRLNEKLFF.

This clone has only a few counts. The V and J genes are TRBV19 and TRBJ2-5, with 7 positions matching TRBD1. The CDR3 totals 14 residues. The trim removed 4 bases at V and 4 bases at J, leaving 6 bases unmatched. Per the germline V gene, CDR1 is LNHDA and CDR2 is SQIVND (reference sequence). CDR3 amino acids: CASSNPQGRETQYF. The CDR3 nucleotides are TGTGCCAGTAGTAACCCACAGGGGCGAGAGACCCAGTACTTC.

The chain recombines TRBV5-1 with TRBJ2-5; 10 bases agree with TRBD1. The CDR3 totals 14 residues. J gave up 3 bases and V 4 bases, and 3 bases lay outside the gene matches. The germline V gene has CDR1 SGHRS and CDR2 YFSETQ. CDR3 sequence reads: CASSGGQGKETQYF. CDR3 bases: TGCGCCAGCAGCGGGGGACAGGGGAAAGAGACCCAGTACTTC. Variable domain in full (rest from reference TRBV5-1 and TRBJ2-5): KAGVTQTPRYLIKTRGQQVTLSCSPISGHRSVSWYQQTPGQGLQFLFEYFSETQRNKGNFPGRFSGRQFSNSRSEMNVSTLELGDSALYLCASSGGQGKETQYFGPGTRLLVL.

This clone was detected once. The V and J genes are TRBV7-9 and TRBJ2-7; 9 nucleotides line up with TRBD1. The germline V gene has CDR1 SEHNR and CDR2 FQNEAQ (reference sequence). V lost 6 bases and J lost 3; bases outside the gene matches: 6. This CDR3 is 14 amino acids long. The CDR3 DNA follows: TGTGCCAGCAGTCGCGACAGGGGGAACTACGAGCAGTACTTC. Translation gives CASSRDRGNYEQYF.

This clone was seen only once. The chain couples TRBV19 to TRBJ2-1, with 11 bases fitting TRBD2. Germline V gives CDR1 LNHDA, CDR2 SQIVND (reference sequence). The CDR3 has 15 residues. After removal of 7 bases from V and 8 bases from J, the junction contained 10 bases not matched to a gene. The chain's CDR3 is CASTPSGRRIDEQFF. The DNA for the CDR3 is TGTGCCAGTACCCCTAGCGGGAGGAGGATCGATGAGCAGTTCTTC.

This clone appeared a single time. Written as DNA, the CDR3 is TGCGCCAGCAGCCAAGACCGTCAGGGATACAATGAGCAGTTCTTC. The encoded protein is CASSQDRQGYNEQFF. The V and J genes are TRBV4-3 and TRBJ2-1; a weak D match, TRBD1 (5 bases). The V gene lost 0 bases and the J gene lost 4 bases, with 10 bases spanning the gap. The CDR3 runs 15 residues. The V gene's germline CDR1 is LGHNA and CDR2 YSLEER.

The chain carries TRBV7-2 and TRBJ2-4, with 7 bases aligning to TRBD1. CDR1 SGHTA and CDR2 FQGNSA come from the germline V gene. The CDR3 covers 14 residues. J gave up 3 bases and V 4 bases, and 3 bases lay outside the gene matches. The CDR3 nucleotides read TGTGCCAGCAGCTCGGGACAGTTCAAAAACATTCAGTACTTC. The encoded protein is CASSSGQFKNIQYF.

The CDR3 sequence: CASSSQRGGADTQYF. The CDR3, as DNA: TGTGCCAGCAGCAGCCAGCGGGGGGGTGCGGATACGCAGTATTTT. This chain connects TRBV9 to TRBJ2-3, with 10 bases fitting TRBD2. Germline values: CDR1 SGDLS, CDR2 YYNGEE. With 4 bases clipped from V and 6 bases from J, the junction kept 8 bases outside the gene matches. The CDR3 is made up of 15 amino acids.

The CDR3 sequence: CASTPATGPTGELFF. CDR3 in DNA: TGTGCCAGCACACCGGCGACAGGGCCCACCGGGGAGCTGTTTTTT. The rearrangement links TRBV11-2 to TRBJ2-2; 7 bases are a match to TRBD1. This CDR3 region has 15 residues. CDR1 SGHAT and CDR2 FQNNGV come from the germline V gene. Trimming removed 7 bases from V and 4 bases from J; junction bases left unmatched: 9.

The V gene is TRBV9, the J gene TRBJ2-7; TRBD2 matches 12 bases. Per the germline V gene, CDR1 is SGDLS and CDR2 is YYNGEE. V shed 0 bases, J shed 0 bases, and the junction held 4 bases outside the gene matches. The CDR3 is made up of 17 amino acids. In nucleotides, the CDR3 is TGTGCCAGCAGCGTAGGGCTAGCGGGAGGGTACTCCTACGAGCAGTACTTC. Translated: CASSVGLAGGYSYEQYF.

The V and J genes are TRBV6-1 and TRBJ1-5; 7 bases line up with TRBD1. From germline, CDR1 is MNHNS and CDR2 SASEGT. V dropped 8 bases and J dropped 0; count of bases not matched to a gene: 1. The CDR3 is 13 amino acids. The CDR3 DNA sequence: TGTGCCAGCGACAGGGATAGCAATCAGCCCCAGCATTTT. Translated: CASDRDSNQPQHF.

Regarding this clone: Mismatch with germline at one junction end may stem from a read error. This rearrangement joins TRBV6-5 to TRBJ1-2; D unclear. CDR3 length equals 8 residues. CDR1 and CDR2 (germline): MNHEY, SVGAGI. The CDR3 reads CATHTAIF. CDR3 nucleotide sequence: TGTGCCACCCACACCGCCATCTTC.

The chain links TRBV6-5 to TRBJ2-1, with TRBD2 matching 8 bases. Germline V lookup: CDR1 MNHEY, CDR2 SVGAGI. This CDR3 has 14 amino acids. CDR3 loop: CAARLSGGYNEQFF. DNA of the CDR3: TGTGCGGCTCGGCTAAGCGGGGGTTACAATGAGCAGTTCTTC.

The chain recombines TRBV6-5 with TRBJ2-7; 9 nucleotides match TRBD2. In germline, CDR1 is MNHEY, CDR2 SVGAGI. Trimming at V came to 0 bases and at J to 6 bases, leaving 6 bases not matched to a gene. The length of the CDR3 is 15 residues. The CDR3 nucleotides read TGTGCCAGCAGTTACTCGGCGCGGGAGGGGGGCGAGCAGTACTTC. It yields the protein CASSYSAREGGEQYF.

CDR3 sequence: CASSPSWLVYGYTF. The CDR3 DNA reads as TGTGCCAGCAGCCCATCTTGGCTTGTCTATGGCTACACCTTC. V and J are TRBV9 and TRBJ1-2, with D unresolved. Trimming removed 4 bases from V and 4 bases from J, with 14 bases in between. The CDR3 covers 14 residues. CDR1 and CDR2 from the germline V gene are SGDLS and YYNGEE.